This T cell receptor beta chain emerged from a study of T cell repertoires in cytomegalovirus infection. MiXCR, applied by TCRdb to the reads, yields one record per CDR3 protein. The sample includes hundreds of thousands of distinct CDR3 sequences, 15% to 20% of them seen just once. Points from the study as a whole: HLA-C-restricted TCR beta clonotypes specific for CMV led the ex vivo response.

The CDR3 runs to 15 residues. The V gene end was trimmed by 6 bases and the J gene end by 4 bases; junction bases not matched to a gene: 11. Germline CDR1 reads SGHTA; CDR2 reads FQGNSA. This clonotype came up a few times. What it binds is unknown. The receptor comes from a human donor in good health (CMV status not recorded). Some clones in this sample may be carry-over from other donors' samples. Sequencing was carried out using PBMCs. This rearrangement joins TRBV7-2 to TRBJ2-5; the match to TRBD2 covers 7 bases. The CDR3: CASRREAWRGETQYF. In nucleotides, the CDR3 is TGTGCCAGCAGACGGGAGGCGTGGCGGGGAGAGACCCAGTACTTC. The variable domain in full, completed from reference TRBV7-2 and TRBJ2-5, reads GAGVSQSPSNKVTEKGKDVELRCDPISGHTALYWYRQSLGQGLEFLIYFQGNSAPDKSGLPSDRFSAERTGGSVSTLTIQRTQQEDSAVYLCASRREAWRGETQYFGPGTRLLVL.